These 3 T cell receptor beta chains originate from one sample sequenced in a study of blood T cells in healthy people across ages. The second PCR ran about 6 to 12 cycles with a sample-barcoded 5' primer and J-beta primers. TCRdb called the 5' RACE reads again in MiXCR, with one record for every CDR3 protein. The table lists 1.5 million to 2 million distinct CDR3 sequences, about 50% of them singletons. The material sequenced was blood. The receptors were gathered from a woman aged 40 to 50 in good health.

V gene TRBV29-1 combines with J gene TRBJ2-1; perhaps TRBD1 as D (5 bases). V dropped 0 bases and J dropped 6 bases, with 6 bases sitting between them. Germline V gives CDR1 SQVTM, CDR2 ANQGSEA. The CDR3 is 12 residues long. CDR3 nucleotide sequence: TGCAGCGTTGAAGACAGGGCCAATGAGCAGTTCTTC. Its protein is CSVEDRANEQFF.

The rearrangement links TRBV1 to TRBJ2-5; TRBD2 was called by the table and not checked on the DNA. TRBV1 is recorded as a pseudogene. The CDR3 loop spans 20 amino acids. CDR3 in DNA: TGCACCAGCAGCCCCACCGACCCTAGCGGGGGTAGGGTCCCCCAAGAGACCCAGTACTTC. Translated, it gives CTSSPTDPSGGRVPQETQYF.

This clonotype appeared many times. A much larger clone lies a single base off, so this may be a read error. V gene TRBV7-6 combines with J gene TRBJ2-1, with 7 bases lining up with TRBD1. The end of the DNA aligns better with TRBJ2-7, so the J call may be wrong. Germline-derived CDR1 and CDR2 are SGHVS and FNYEAQ. The CDR3 runs to 18 residues. This CDR3 reads CASSLGVGRGSSYNEQYF. In nucleotides, the CDR3 is TGTGCCAGCAGCCTAGGGGTTGGCAGGGGGAGCTCCTACAATGAGCAGTACTTC.